What follows are 19 T cell receptor beta chains derived from one specimen sequenced in a study of blood T cell repertoires in COVID-19. Sequenced by immunoSEQ multiplex PCR; TCRdb stores in-frame clones only, minus some. The profile shows approximately 92,000 clones, around 80% of them singletons. Input material: peripheral blood. The source is a man aged 80 or over with acute or convalescent COVID-19.

The chain employs TRBV7-9 and TRBJ1-1; no reliable D call. Per germline, CDR1 SEHNR and CDR2 FQNEAQ (reference sequence). The CDR3 sequence is 14 residues long. V lost 1 base to trimming and J lost 6 bases, with 12 bases between them. The CDR3 DNA follows: TGTGCCAGCAGCTTAGGTCCGGGATTGTCTGAAGCTTTCTTT. It yields the protein CASSLGPGLSEAFF.

The J gene is TRBJ2-1, the V gene TRBV19; 13 bases match TRBD2. Trimming cost V 6 bases and J 6 bases; bases outside gene matches: 2. The CDR3 totals 14 residues. From germline, CDR1 is LNHDA and CDR2 SQIVND (reference sequence). CDR3 in amino acids: CASRWTSGSNEQFF. CDR3 bases: TGTGCCAGTAGGTGGACTAGCGGGAGCAATGAGCAGTTCTTC.

The chain is built from TRBV20-1 and TRBJ1-6; 10 bases map to TRBD1. CDR3 size: 15 residues. Germline CDR1 DFQATT, CDR2 SNEGSKA (reference sequence). V shed 3 bases and J 7 bases; nucleotides not matched to a gene: 6. The CDR3 reads CSASNADRGNSPLHF. The CDR3 nucleotides read TGCAGTGCTAGTAATGCGGACAGGGGGAATTCACCCCTCCACTTT.

This clone has at least ten counts. This chain links TRBV20-1 with TRBJ2-7, with D perhaps matching TRBD2 (5 bases). The ends were cut back, 6 bases at V and 1 base at J, with 7 bases in the middle. Germline values: CDR1 DFQATT, CDR2 SNEGSKA (reference sequence). The CDR3 totals 11 residues. The CDR3 DNA sequence: TGCAGTGCCCGGACTTCCTACGAGCAGTACTTC. It translates to CSARTSYEQYF.

The chain couples TRBV7-9 to TRBJ2-5; 9 positions match TRBD1. CDR1 SEHNR and CDR2 FQNEAQ come from the germline V gene (reference sequence). V gave up 5 bases and J gave up 4 bases; unmatched junction bases: 8. The CDR3 contains 15 residues. The CDR3 is CASSRPGQGRETQYF. In DNA form, the CDR3 reads TGTGCCAGCAGCCGCCCGGGACAGGGCAGAGAGACCCAGTACTTC.

V is TRBV5-1 and J is TRBJ2-2; tentatively, D is TRBD1 (5 bases). Per germline, CDR1 SGHRS and CDR2 YFSETQ. V gave up 2 bases and J gave up 1 base, with 9 bases separating them. This CDR3 is 15 amino acids long. DNA of the CDR3: TGCGCCAGCAGCTTACCTCAGGGGAACACCGGGGAGCTGTTTTTT. Amino acids: CASSLPQGNTGELFF. Complete variable domain (other parts from reference TRBV5-1 and TRBJ2-2): KAGVTQTPRYLIKTRGQQVTLSCSPISGHRSVSWYQQTPGQGLQFLFEYFSETQRNKGNFPGRFSGRQFSNSRSEMNVSTLELGDSALYLCASSLPQGNTGELFFGEGSRLTVL.

V and J are TRBV28 and TRBJ1-1; TRBD1 matches 7 bases. The CDR3 sequence is 13 residues long. Germline assignment: CDR1 MDHEN and CDR2 SYDVKM. J was trimmed by 8 bases and V by 6 bases; bases with no gene match: 9. The DNA for the CDR3 is TGTGCCAGCAGGAAACCCGGGACAGTAGAAGCTTTCTTT. This encodes CASRKPGTVEAFF.

The chain carries TRBV24-1 and TRBJ2-1, with 12 bases identical to TRBD2. The CDR3 extends over 16 amino acids. Germline V gives CDR1 KGHDR, CDR2 SFDVKD. V was clipped by 7 bases and J by 1 base; unmatched bases: 4. The CDR3 nucleotides are TGTGCCACCAGGCCGACTAGCGGGAGTTCCTACAATGAGCAGTTCTTC. Protein: CATRPTSGSSYNEQFF.

This sequence joins TRBV14 and TRBJ1-6; the D gene is possibly TRBD1 (6 bases). The CDR3 has 16 residues. The V end lost 5 bases, the J end lost 0 bases, and 11 bases lay between the germline ends. Per the germline V gene, CDR1 is SGHDN and CDR2 is FVKESK. The CDR3 bases are TGTGCCAGCAGCAAGGTACAGGGCTCCTATAATTCACCCCTCCACTTT. Protein product: CASSKVQGSYNSPLHF.

V usage is TRBV10-1 and J usage is TRBJ2-3, with TRBD2 identical over 9 bases. There are 15 residues in the CDR3. J was trimmed by 5 bases and V by 4 bases; bases with no gene match: 7. In germline, CDR1 is WNHNN, CDR2 SYGVQD (reference sequence). The CDR3 bases are TGCGCCAGCAGTGCCCTAGCGGGGTCGCGAGATACGCAGTATTTT. It is translated as CASSALAGSRDTQYF.

The chain uses TRBV5-1 and TRBJ2-1; D is undetermined. Germline CDR1 and CDR2: SGHRS and YFSETQ. CDR3 length equals 16 residues. Trimming cost V 0 bases and J 10 bases, with 20 bases left between them. CDR3: CASSLDNRVQKGEQFF. The CDR3 DNA follows: TGCGCCAGCAGCTTGGATAATCGAGTACAGAAAGGCGAGCAGTTCTTC.

The chain recombines TRBV19 with TRBJ2-7; D perhaps matches TRBD2 (5 bases). V was trimmed by 3 bases and J by 1 base, leaving 13 bases between them. CDR1 and CDR2 (germline): LNHDA, SQIVND (reference sequence). CDR3 length: 15 residues. The CDR3 coding sequence is TGTGCCAGTAGTATGGACCCGAGAGGGTCCTACGAGCAGTACTTC. As protein: CASSMDPRGSYEQYF.

The chain has TRBV6-2 or TRBV6-3 and TRBJ1-5; no definite D call. The V end lost 2 bases, the J end lost 2 bases, and 10 bases lay between the germline ends. The germline V gene encodes CDR1 MNHEY and CDR2 SVGEGT. The CDR3 extends over 15 amino acids. The CDR3: CASSYPEEGNQPQHF. Here the CDR3 DNA reads TGTGCCAGCAGTTACCCCGAGGAGGGCAATCAGCCCCAGCATTTT.

The chain recombines TRBV7-2 with TRBJ1-6, with D possibly being TRBD1 (5 bases). This CDR3 spans 17 amino acids. Germline V gene sequence: CDR1 SGHTA, CDR2 FQGNSA. V was clipped by 6 bases and J by 10 bases, with 25 bases between them. This CDR3 reads CASSRKGRGGAESPLHF. CDR3 nucleotides: TGTGCCAGCAGTCGAAAGGGGCGCGGCGGGGCGGAATCACCCCTCCACTTT.

The J gene is TRBJ1-5, the V gene TRBV19; TRBD1 is a possible D gene (5 bases). V lost 9 bases and J lost 2, with 17 bases in between. Looked up from germline, CDR1 is LNHDA and CDR2 is SQIVND (reference sequence). This CDR3 region has 15 residues. CDR3: CASRGGSGGNQPQHF. In DNA, the CDR3 is TGTGCCAGCCGGGGGGGGTCCGGGGGCAATCAGCCCCAGCATTTT.

The chain combines TRBV28 with TRBJ1-4, with D possibly matching TRBD1 (6 bases). Per the germline V gene, CDR1 is MDHEN and CDR2 is SYDVKM. The V gene lost 4 bases and the J gene lost 6 bases, with 15 bases spanning the gap. This CDR3 is 15 amino acids long. For the CDR3, the DNA is TGTGCCAGCAGTTCCACAGGGCCCGGGGATGAAAAACTGTTTTTT. Amino acids: CASSSTGPGDEKLFF.

The chain uses TRBV27 and TRBJ1-5; the D gene is possibly TRBD1 (5 bases). The CDR3 consists of 16 residues. V was clipped by 2 bases and J by 4 bases, with 15 bases between them. Germline V lookup: CDR1 MNHEY, CDR2 SMNVEV (reference sequence). Here the CDR3 reads CASSLGPGGGNQPQHF. The CDR3 region has the DNA TGTGCCAGCAGTTTAGGTCCGGGGGGGGGTAATCAGCCCCAGCATTTT.

This clone was counted only a few times. The J gene is TRBJ2-1, the V gene TRBV6-5, with D maybe TRBD1 (5 bases). CDR1 is MNHEY and CDR2 is SVGAGI in the germline V gene. V dropped 6 bases and J dropped 6 bases, with 18 bases sitting between them. The CDR3 is 15 amino acids. The DNA of the CDR3 is TGTGCCAGCAGAGAGACAGAGCTAAAGTTCAATGAGCAGTTCTTC. Protein sequence: CASRETELKFNEQFF.

Notes on this clone: Other nucleotide sequences in the sample specify the same CDR3. This CDR3 is CASSQEAGLNTEAFF. As DNA, the CDR3 is TGTGCCAGCAGCCAAGAGGCAGGGCTGAACACTGAAGCTTTCTTT. The rearrangement joins TRBV3-1 (or the pseudogene TRBV3-2) to TRBJ1-1; D is possibly TRBD1 (5 bases). Per the germline V gene, CDR1 is LGHDT and CDR2 is YNNKEL (reference sequence). The V gene lost 0 bases and the J gene lost 0 bases, with 8 bases spanning the gap. The CDR3 is 15 residues long.